Sequencing of this T cell receptor (beta chain) was carried out in a study of shared clonotypes between healthy human individuals. Overall study: CD4 naive and memory got three plates each, CD8 naive two, CD8 memory one.

This CDR3 is 14 amino acids long. Trimming removed 3 bases from V and 5 bases from J; junction bases left unmatched: 3. Germline CDR1 LNHNV, CDR2 YYDKDF (reference sequence). An even split of each subset's genomic DNA across several immunoSEQ plates was performed. A roughly 200 ng quantity of DNA, 25,000 to 35,000 T cell genomes, went into the sorted-subset replicate PCRs. The table came from immunoSEQ multiplex PCR; TCRdb's copy has only in-frame clones and leaves some out. The sample lists 700,000 or so clones; 72% were seen once. The sequence was collected from a woman in her twenties or thirties in good health. The source material was memory CD4+ T cells sorted from blood. Regarding subset: CD45RA-negative fraction. This sequence joins TRBV15 and TRBJ2-2, with 7 positions matching TRBD1. The CDR3 spells CATSSPQGTGELFF. For the CDR3, the DNA is TGTGCCACCAGCAGCCCACAGGGGACCGGGGAGCTGTTTTTT.